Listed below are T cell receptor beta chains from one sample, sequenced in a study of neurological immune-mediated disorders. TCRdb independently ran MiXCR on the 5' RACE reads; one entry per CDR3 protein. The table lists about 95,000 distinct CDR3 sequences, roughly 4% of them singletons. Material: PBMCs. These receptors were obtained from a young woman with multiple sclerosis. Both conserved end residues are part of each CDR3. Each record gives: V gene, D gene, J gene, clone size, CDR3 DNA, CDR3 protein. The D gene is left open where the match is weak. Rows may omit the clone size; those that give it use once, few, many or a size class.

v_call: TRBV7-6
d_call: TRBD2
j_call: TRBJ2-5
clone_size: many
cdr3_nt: TGTGCCAGCAGCCCCAGGGGCGCGGGGGGTGAGACCCAGTACTTC
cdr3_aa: CASSPRGAGGETQYF

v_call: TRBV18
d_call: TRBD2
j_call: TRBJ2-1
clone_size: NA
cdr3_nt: TGTGCCAGCTCACCGGTAGCGGGGAGCTCCTACAATGAGCAGTTCTTC
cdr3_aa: CASSPVAGSSYNEQFF

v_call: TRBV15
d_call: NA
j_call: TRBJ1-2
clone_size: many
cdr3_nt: TGTGCCACCAGCAGAGATAGGTATAGGGACTATGGCTACACCTTC
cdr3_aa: CATSRDRYRDYGYTF

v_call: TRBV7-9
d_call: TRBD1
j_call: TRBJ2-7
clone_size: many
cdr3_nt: TGTGCCAGCAGCCCAAGGACAGGGTACGAGCAGTACTTC
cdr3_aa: CASSPRTGYEQYF

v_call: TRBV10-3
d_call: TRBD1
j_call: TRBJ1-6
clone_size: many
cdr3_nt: TGTGCCATCAGTGTGGGACAGTCCTATAATTCACCCCTCCACTTT
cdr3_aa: CAISVGQSYNSPLHF

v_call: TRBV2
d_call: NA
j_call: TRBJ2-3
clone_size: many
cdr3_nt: TGTGCCAGCAGATCGGACATAGATACGCAGTATTTT
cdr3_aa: CASRSDIDTQYF

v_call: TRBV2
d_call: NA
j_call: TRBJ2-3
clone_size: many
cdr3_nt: TGTGCCAGCAGTGACGGACAGATGTACACAGATACGCAGTATTTT
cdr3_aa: CASSDGQMYTDTQYF

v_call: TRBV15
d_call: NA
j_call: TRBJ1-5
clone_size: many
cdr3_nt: TGTGCCACCAGCAGAGGGAGGCCGCCCCAGCATTTT
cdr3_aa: CATSRGRPPQHF

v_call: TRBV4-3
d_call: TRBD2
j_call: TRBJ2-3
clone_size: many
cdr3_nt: TGCGCCAGCAGCCAAGTCCTAGCGGGAGGGCCCACAGATACGCAGTATTTT
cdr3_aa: CASSQVLAGGPTDTQYF

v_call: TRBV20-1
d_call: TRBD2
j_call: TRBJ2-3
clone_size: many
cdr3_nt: TGCAGTGCTTGGACTAGCGGGGGACGCACAGATACGCAGTATTTT
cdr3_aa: CSAWTSGGRTDTQYF

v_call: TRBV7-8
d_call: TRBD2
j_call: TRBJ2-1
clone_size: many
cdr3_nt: TGTGCCAGCAGCTTAGAGCGGGAGGGCCCATCTTACAATGAGCAGTTCTTC
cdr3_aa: CASSLEREGPSYNEQFF

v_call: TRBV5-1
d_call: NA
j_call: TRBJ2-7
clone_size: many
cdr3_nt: TGCGCCAGCAGAACGGACGGGGCCTACGAGCAGTACTTC
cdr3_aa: CASRTDGAYEQYF

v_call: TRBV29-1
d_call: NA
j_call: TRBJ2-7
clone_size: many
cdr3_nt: TGCAGCGTTGGAGACCGGGACTCCTACGAGCAGTACTTC
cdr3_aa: CSVGDRDSYEQYF

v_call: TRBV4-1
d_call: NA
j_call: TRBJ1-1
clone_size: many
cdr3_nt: TGCGCCAGCAGCCAAGATAGTGGAGGACGGCTGAACACTGAAGCTTTCTTT
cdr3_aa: CASSQDSGGRLNTEAFF

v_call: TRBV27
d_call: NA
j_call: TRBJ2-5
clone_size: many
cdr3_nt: TGTGCCAGCGGCACTGGGTTATGGACCCAGTACTTC
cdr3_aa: CASGTGLWTQYF

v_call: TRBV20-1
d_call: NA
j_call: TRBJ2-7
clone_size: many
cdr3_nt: TGCAGTGTCCCCGTCGACTCCTACGAGCAGTACTTC
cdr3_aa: CSVPVDSYEQYF

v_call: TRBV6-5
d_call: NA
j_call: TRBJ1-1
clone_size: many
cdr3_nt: TGTGCCAGCAGTTACACTCGAGCCGACACTGAAGCTTTCTTT
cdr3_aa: CASSYTRADTEAFF

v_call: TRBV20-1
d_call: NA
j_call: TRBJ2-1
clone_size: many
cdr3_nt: TGCAGTGCTTTATCGAGCTCCTACAATGAGCAGTTCTTC
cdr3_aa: CSALSSSYNEQFF

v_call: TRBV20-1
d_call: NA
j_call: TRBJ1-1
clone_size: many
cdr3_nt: TGCAGTGCTAGGGCTGGGGGCGGGGTCGAGGAAGCTTTCTTT
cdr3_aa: CSARAGGGVEEAFF

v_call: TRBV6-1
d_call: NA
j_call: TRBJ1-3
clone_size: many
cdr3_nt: TGTGCCAGCATAAAAGACAGCGGGAGCTCTGGAAACACCATATATTTT
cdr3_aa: CASIKDSGSSGNTIYF

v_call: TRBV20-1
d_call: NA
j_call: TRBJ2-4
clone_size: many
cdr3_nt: TGCAGTGGACGTAGAGGTGCCGAGGGCGGAAACATTCAGTACTTC
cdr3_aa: CSGRRGAEGGNIQYF

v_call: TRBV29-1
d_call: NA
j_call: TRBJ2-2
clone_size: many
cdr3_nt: TGCAGCGTTGATCGGGGGCGGGACACCGGGGAGCTGTTTTTT
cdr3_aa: CSVDRGRDTGELFF

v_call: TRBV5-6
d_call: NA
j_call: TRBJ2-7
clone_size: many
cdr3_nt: TGTGCCAGCAGCTTGTTTACGCGGGGCCGTTCGGAGCAGTACTTC
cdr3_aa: CASSLFTRGRSEQYF

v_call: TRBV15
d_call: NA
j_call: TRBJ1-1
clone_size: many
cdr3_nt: TGTGCCACCAGTCATAACAGGGCATACACTGAAGCTTTCTTT
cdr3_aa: CATSHNRAYTEAFF

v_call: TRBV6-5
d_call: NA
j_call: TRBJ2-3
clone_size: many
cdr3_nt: TGTGCCAGCCAAGCAGGCCCAGATACGCAGTATTTT
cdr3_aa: CASQAGPDTQYF

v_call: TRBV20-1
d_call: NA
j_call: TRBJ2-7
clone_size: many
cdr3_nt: TGCAGTGCTTTGGACAGAAATTACGAGCAGTACTTC
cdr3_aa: CSALDRNYEQYF

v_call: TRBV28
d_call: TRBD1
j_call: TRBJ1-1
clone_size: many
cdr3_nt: TGTGCCAGCAGCCGACCGGGACAGGGGGGGAACACTGAAGCTTTCTTT
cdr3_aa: CASSRPGQGGNTEAFF

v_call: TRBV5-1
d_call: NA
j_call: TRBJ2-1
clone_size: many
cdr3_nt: TGCGCCAGCAGCAGAACGGAGAACAATGAGCAGTTCTTC
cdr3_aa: CASSRTENNEQFF

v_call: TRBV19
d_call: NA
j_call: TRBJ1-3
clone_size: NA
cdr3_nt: TGTGCCAGTAGTGAGTTGCAGAAGAGCTCTGGAAACACCATATATTTT
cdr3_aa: CASSELQKSSGNTIYF

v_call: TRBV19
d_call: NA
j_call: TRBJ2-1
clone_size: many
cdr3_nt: TGTGCCAGTATTGGGAACAATGAGCAGTTCTTC
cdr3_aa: CASIGNNEQFF

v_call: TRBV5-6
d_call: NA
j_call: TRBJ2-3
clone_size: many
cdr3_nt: TGTGCCAGCAGCTGGGCCATGGAAGATACGCAGTATTTT
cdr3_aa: CASSWAMEDTQYF

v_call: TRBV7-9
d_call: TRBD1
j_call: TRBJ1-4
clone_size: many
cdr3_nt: TGTGCCAGCAGCACGGGACAGGGGTTAAAACTGTTTTTT
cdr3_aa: CASSTGQGLKLFF

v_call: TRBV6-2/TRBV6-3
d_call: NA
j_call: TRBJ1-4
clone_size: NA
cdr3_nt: TGTGCCAGCAGCCCATCAACTAATGAAAAACTGTTTTTT
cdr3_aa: CASSPSTNEKLFF

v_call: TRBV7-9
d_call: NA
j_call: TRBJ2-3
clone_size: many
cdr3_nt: TGTGCCAGCAGCACCAGGACCGCTCAGGATACGCAGTATTTT
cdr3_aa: CASSTRTAQDTQYF

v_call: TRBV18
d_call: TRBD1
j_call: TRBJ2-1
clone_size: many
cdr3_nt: TGTGCCAGCTTTCCGGGACAGGCTTACAATGAGCAGTTCTTC
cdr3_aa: CASFPGQAYNEQFF

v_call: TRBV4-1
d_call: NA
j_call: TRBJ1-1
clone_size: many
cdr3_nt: TGCGCCAGCAGGGGACCTCTGCGGAACACTGAAGCTTTCTTT
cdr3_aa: CASRGPLRNTEAFF

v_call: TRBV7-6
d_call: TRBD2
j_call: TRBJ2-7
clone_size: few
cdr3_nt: TGTGCCAGCAGCTTAGTTTCGGCTAGCGGGAACTACGAGCAGTACTTC
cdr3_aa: CASSLVSASGNYEQYF

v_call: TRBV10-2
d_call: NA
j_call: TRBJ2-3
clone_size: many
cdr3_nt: TGCGCCAGCAGAGTCAGCAACACAGATACGCAGTATTTT
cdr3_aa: CASRVSNTDTQYF

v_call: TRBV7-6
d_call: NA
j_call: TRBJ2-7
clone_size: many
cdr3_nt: TGTGCCAGCAGCGACGGTTACGAGCAGTACTTC
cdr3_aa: CASSDGYEQYF

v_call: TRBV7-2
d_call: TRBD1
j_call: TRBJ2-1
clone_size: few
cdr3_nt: TGTGCCAGCAGCTTAGGGGGACAGGGGCAGGGGAGGAATGAGCAGTTCTTC
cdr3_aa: CASSLGGQGQGRNEQFF

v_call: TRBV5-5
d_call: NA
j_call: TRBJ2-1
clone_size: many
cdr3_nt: TGTGCCAGCAGCTTCGGAGGGAATACCTACAATGAGCAGTTCTTC
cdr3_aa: CASSFGGNTYNEQFF